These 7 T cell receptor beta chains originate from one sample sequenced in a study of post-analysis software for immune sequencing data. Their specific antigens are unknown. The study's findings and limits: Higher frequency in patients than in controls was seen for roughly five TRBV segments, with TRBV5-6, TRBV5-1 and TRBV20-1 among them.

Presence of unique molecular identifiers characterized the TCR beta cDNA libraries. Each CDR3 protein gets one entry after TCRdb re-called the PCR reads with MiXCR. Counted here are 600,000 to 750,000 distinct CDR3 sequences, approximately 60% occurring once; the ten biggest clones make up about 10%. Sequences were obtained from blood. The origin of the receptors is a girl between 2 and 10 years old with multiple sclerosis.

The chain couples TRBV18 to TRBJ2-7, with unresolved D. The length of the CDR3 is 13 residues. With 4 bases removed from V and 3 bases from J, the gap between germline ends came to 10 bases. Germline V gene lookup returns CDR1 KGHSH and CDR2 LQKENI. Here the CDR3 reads CASSRAVSYEQYF. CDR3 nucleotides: TGTGCCAGCTCACGTGCGGTGAGCTACGAGCAGTACTTC.

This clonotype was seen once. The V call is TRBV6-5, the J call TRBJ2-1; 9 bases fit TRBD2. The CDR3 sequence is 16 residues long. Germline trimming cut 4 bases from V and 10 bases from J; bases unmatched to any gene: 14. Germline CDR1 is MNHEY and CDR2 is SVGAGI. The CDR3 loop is CASSSPRRGGMKEQFF. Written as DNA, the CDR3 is TGTGCCAGCAGTTCCCCCCGGCGGGGGGGCATGAAGGAGCAGTTCTTC.

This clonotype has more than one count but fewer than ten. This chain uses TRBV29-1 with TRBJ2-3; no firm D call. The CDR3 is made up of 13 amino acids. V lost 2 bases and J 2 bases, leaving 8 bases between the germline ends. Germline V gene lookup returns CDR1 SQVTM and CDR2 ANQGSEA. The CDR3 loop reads CSVESRFTDTQYF. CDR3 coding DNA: TGCAGCGTTGAATCTAGGTTCACAGATACGCAGTATTTT.

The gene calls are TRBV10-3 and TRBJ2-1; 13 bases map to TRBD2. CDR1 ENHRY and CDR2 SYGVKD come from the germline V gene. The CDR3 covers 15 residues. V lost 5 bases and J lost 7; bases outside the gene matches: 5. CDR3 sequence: CAISLTSGGSNEQFF. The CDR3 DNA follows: TGTGCCATCAGTCTGACTAGCGGGGGGTCGAATGAGCAGTTCTTC.

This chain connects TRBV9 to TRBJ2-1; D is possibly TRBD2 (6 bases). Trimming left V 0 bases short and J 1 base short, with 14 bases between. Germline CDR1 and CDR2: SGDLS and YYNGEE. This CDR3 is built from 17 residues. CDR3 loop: CASSVEGGMPSYNEQFF. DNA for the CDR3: TGTGCCAGCAGCGTAGAGGGCGGGATGCCATCCTACAATGAGCAGTTCTTC.

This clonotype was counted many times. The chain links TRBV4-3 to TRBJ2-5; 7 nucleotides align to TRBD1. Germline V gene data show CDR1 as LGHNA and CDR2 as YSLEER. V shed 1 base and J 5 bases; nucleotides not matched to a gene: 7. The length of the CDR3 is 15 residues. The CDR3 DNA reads TGCGCCAGCAGCCAAGGCGTAGGGGGCGCGGAGACCCAGTACTTC. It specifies CASSQGVGGAETQYF.

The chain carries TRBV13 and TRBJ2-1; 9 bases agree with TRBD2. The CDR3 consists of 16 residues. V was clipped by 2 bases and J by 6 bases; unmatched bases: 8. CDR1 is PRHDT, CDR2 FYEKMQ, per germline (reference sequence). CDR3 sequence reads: CASSLISGGRANEQFF. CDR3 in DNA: TGTGCCAGCAGCTTAATTTCTGGCGGGAGGGCCAATGAGCAGTTCTTC.